This T cell receptor (beta chain) was captured in a study of OX40 agonist ivuxolimab in advanced cancers. The data were produced by immunoSEQ multiplex PCR, yet TCRdb's version contains in-frame clones alone and is incomplete. The sample has about 21,000 clones; roughly three quarters are singletons. This clone has only a few counts. Trimming at V came to 1 base and at J to 0 bases, leaving 5 bases not matched to a gene. CDR3 length: 17 residues. Germline CDR1 is SGHTA and CDR2 is FQGNSA. This rearrangement joins TRBV7-2 to TRBJ1-4, with 7 bases matching TRBD1. This material consisted of CD4+ or CD8+ T cells sorted from blood, taken in a trial of the OX40 agonist ivuxolimab. The clonotype comes from an adult with an advanced solid tumor such as melanoma, head and neck, liver or kidney cancer. In DNA, the CDR3 is TGTGCCAGCAGCTTAGTTAGGGGGCGCGCAACTAATGAAAAACTGTTTTTT. Translation: CASSLVRGRATNEKLFF.